This T cell receptor (beta chain) emerged from a study of beta chain features in type 1 diabetes (dated by TCRdb to the late 2010s). For context, the study as a whole: Mean age, gender distribution, total cell number and subset yield were not different between patients and healthy donors. In the study, TCRB repertoires of sorted circulating CD4+ T cell subsets from recently diagnosed type 1 diabetes patients were compared with those of matched healthy donors. Regulatory and stem cell-like memory subsets were obtained from only 8 patients and roughly 8 healthy donors, while naive and central memory subsets were obtained from all 28 donors. Across all samples, approximately 100 million sorted cells were examined, and cell number per subset correlated strongly with RNA yield.

Broad study findings and their caveats: Patients with type 1 diabetes made fewer insertions and deleted more nucleotides at VDJ recombination sites, implying thymic rearrangement abnormalities. Shorter templates might have been favored by PCR, but patient and control samples were amplified and corrected together, so both groups would have been affected equally by any skew. Naive, central memory and regulatory TCRB repertoires appeared to be more similar among patients than among healthy donors. In all four CD4+ subsets, TCRB CDR3 length was moderately but significantly shorter in type 1 diabetes patients. Because cDNA rather than genomic DNA was sequenced, highly expressing activated cells could have been over-represented, although no difference in activation and CD3 levels was found between groups. Because the HLA sub-analyses included only small numbers of individuals, any influence of HLA type on TCRB rearrangement was left unresolved.

The germline V end is reduced by 0 bases and the J end by 7 bases; junction bases left unmatched: 12. The CDR3 contains 18 residues, cysteine and phenylalanine counted. Only the CDR3 portion is preserved as DNA: 54 bases, with reading frame beginning at the first base. CDR1 and CDR2 were assigned from the germline V gene as SGHTA and FQGNSA. Note on this clone: Its antigen is not yet known. No base quality information exists; no much larger clone differs at one position.

From each donor, a single peripheral blood sample of around 120 mL on average was drawn into heparinised tubes. Naive, central memory, regulatory and stem cell-like memory CD4+ T cells were sorted on a BD FACSAria II using a panel including CD45RO, CCR7, CD25, CD127, CD95 and CD27. Every sorted population had a purity above 98%. PBMCs were isolated immediately by Lymphoprep density gradient centrifugation and stained directly without culture. So that batch effects would be minimized, each experiment stained and sorted samples in pairs, pairing one healthy donor with one patient. The entire isolated RNA was reverse transcribed using the High Capacity cDNA Reverse Transcription Kit, and thus expressed TCRB transcripts were sequenced. Naive, central memory and regulatory T cell samples underwent deep immunoSEQ sequencing, averaging around 4 million total reads per sample. Sorted cells were lysed in RLT buffer and RNA was extracted with DNase-treated RNeasy Micro or Mini kits, depending on cell number. Each cell subset was processed on its own to prevent cross-contamination, while patient and healthy donor samples were processed together. The immunoSEQ multiplex PCR was used to amplify TCRB sequences from cDNA, yielding 87-bp fragments that span the CDR3 region. The amplicons were sequenced using the Illumina HiSeq platform. Under the source paper's analysis protocol: Synthetic template baselines were used to correct PCR bias computationally, reads within Hamming distance 2 were collapsed together, and singletons that could not be merged were discarded. Reads were aligned against IMGT so that V, D and J genes, CDR3 length and insertions or deletions at six rearrangement sites could be assigned. Within each subset, clonotype counts were normalized to the number of sorted cells before true diversity and Gini coefficients were calculated with the tcR R package. The overlap coefficient, calculated on TCRB nucleotide sequences, was used to quantify repertoire sharing. Out-of-frame TCRB sequences from naive cells were analyzed as a proxy for the pre-selection repertoire. TCRdb provides this immuneACCESS table in a form limited to in-frame rearrangements. Some clones are lacking; in checked studies, under half of them reflect an unresolved V gene, and why the rest are absent is not known. V and J calls and clone size follow that table, whereas D and trimming were derived from the DNA. In this sample the table shows 630,000 or so clones, over 13% of which occur a single time. Of the sample, less than 0.04% falls within the top ten clones.

The V and J segments used are TRBV7-2 and TRBJ2-3; 11 of the junction bases match TRBD2. Source material: naive CD4+ T cells from blood. The cell subset or site label, read with the paper, signifies: true naive CD4+ T cells. This TCR was recovered from a man aged 18-30 years with type 1 diabetes. The CDR3 in this case is CASSLAVLAGVALHTQYF. The DNA sequence is TGTGCCAGCAGCTTAGCGGTACTAGCGGGGGTCGCCCTCCATACGCAGTATTTT.